Listed here is a single T cell receptor (beta chain). The antigen remains unidentified. This sample is drawn from a study of post-analysis software for immune sequencing data. Whole-study context: Progressive-relapsing, secondary progressive and relapsing-remitting multiple sclerosis were among the disease courses included. Study results and caveats: Controls showed significantly higher normalized Chao1 diversity than did multiple sclerosis patients. Roughly 5 TRBV segments (TRBV5-6, TRBV5-1 and TRBV20-1 among them) occurred more frequently in patients than in controls. Same-batch samples co-clustered strongly by F measure.

From germline, CDR1 is DFQATT and CDR2 SNEGSKA (reference sequence). This CDR3 is built from 15 residues. Trimming took 6 bases from V and 4 from J, leaving 16 bases between them. Incorporated into the TCR beta cDNA libraries were unique molecular identifiers, which served to reduce PCR and sequencing biases. cDNA molecules numbering some 500,000 came from around 1 to 10 million T cells. TCRdb analysed the PCR reads with MiXCR anew, one entry per CDR3 protein. Of 180,000 or so distinct CDR3 sequences listed, 29% were seen once; the top ten hold approximately 3%. Sequencing was performed on blood. This receptor was obtained from a girl aged 2-17 years with multiple sclerosis. The chain has TRBV20-1 and TRBJ2-6; perhaps TRBD1 as D (6 bases). CDR3 sequence (DNA): TGCAGTGCCACGAGGATGGGGACAGGGGCCAACGTCCTGACTTTC. It encodes CSATRMGTGANVLTF.